The next 19 T cell receptor beta chains were all read from a single sample in a study of blood T cell repertoires in COVID-19. The repertoire was sequenced with immunoSEQ multiplex PCR; TCRdb's copy has only in-frame clones and lacks some. The table records about 190,000 clones, about 88% of them present only once. The sample taken for sequencing was peripheral blood. The source is a man between 65 and 85 years old with active or convalescent COVID-19.

The rearrangement links TRBV28 to TRBJ2-1; D remains ambiguous. V lost 11 bases and J lost 0, with 8 bases in between. Germline CDR1 MDHEN, CDR2 SYDVKM. The CDR3 sequence is 12 residues long. The CDR3 here is CAAASSYNEQFF. The CDR3 bases are TGTGCCGCCGCTAGCTCCTACAATGAGCAGTTCTTC.

The V and J genes are TRBV19 and TRBJ1-1; D is ambiguous. The CDR3 sequence is 15 residues long. Per germline, CDR1 LNHDA and CDR2 SQIVND (reference sequence). The V gene lost 3 bases and the J gene lost 5 bases, with 16 bases spanning the gap. The CDR3 spells CASSIGVAGKTEAFF. The CDR3 DNA reads as TGTGCCAGTAGTATTGGGGTAGCCGGGAAGACTGAAGCTTTCTTT.

The chain combines TRBV2 with TRBJ2-7, with TRBD1 as a possible D gene (6 bases). V dropped 3 bases and J dropped 5 bases, with 14 bases sitting between them. Germline V lookup: CDR1 SNHLY, CDR2 FYNNEI. CDR3 length: 14 residues. The CDR3 region is CASSEGAGDNEQYF. In DNA form, the CDR3 reads TGTGCCAGCAGTGAGGGGGCAGGGGACAACGAGCAGTACTTC.

This rearrangement joins TRBV15 to TRBJ2-7; 8 nucleotides agree with TRBD1. Germline trimming cut 1 base from V and 9 bases from J; bases unmatched to any gene: 5. Germline assignment: CDR1 LNHNV and CDR2 YYDKDF (reference sequence). This CDR3 spans 13 amino acids. The CDR3 coding sequence is TGTGCCACCAGCAGAGCGGACAGGGAAGGGCAGTACTTC. This codes for CATSRADREGQYF. Full variable domain (remainder filled in from reference TRBV15 and TRBJ2-7): DAMVIQNPRYQVTQFGKPVTLSCSQTLNHNVMYWYQQKSSQAPKLLFHYYDKDFNNEADTPDNFQSRRPNTSFCFLDIRSPGLGDTAMYLCATSRADREGQYFGPGTRLTVT.

The chain carries TRBV18 and TRBJ2-1, with 9 positions matching TRBD1. Trimming took 2 bases from V and 4 from J; bases not matched to a gene: 3. The CDR3 runs 15 residues. Germline assignment: CDR1 KGHSH and CDR2 LQKENI. The CDR3 bases are TGTGCCAGCTCACCAGGACAGGGGCGATACAATGAGCAGTTCTTC. Protein product: CASSPGQGRYNEQFF.

The chain recombines TRBV5-1 with TRBJ1-6, with 8 bases aligning to TRBD1. V gave up 2 bases and J gave up 6 bases; unmatched junction bases: 4. The germline gives CDR1 SGHRS, CDR2 YFSETQ. This CDR3 spans 15 amino acids. The CDR3 coding sequence is TGCGCCAGCAGCTTACAGGGGGGTTCTAATTCACCCCTCCACTTT. It encodes CASSLQGGSNSPLHF. Drawing the rest from reference TRBV5-1 and TRBJ1-6, the complete variable domain is KAGVTQTPRYLIKTRGQQVTLSCSPISGHRSVSWYQQTPGQGLQFLFEYFSETQRNKGNFPGRFSGRQFSNSRSEMNVSTLELGDSALYLCASSLQGGSNSPLHFGNGTRLTVT.

CDR3 DNA: TGTGCCAGCAGTATTCTGACTAGCGGGAGACTATACAATGAGCAGTTCTTC. This sequence encodes CASSILTSGRLYNEQFF. The V call is TRBV27, the J call TRBJ2-1, with TRBD2 identical over 12 bases. Trimming took 5 bases from V and 4 from J; bases not matched to a gene: 9. This CDR3 contains 17 residues. The germline gives CDR1 MNHEY, CDR2 SMNVEV (reference sequence).

The gene calls are TRBV11-2 and TRBJ1-2; TRBD1 is a possible D gene (6 bases). The CDR3 runs 15 residues. Germline V gene sequence: CDR1 SGHAT, CDR2 FQNNGV. Trimming left V 1 base short and J 8 bases short, with 17 bases between. The chain's CDR3 is CASSLALQGREGYTF. CDR3 bases: TGTGCCAGCAGCTTAGCCCTACAGGGAAGAGAGGGCTACACCTTC. Full variable domain (rest looked up from reference TRBV11-2 and TRBJ1-2): EAGVAQSPRYKIIEKRQSVAFWCNPISGHATLYWYQQILGQGPKLLIQFQNNGVVDDSQLPKDRFSAERLKGVDSTLKIQPAKLEDSAVYLCASSLALQGREGYTFGSGTRLTVV.

V gene TRBV6-2 or TRBV6-3 combines with J gene TRBJ1-5; 9 bases are a match to TRBD1. Germline trimming cut 4 bases from V and 6 bases from J; bases unmatched to any gene: 10. CDR1 and CDR2 from the germline V gene are MNHEY and SVGEGT. This CDR3 region has 16 residues. The CDR3 DNA is TGTGCCAGCAGTTTTCCGGGACAGGGTAGGAGTCAGCCCCAGCATTTT. Translated, it gives CASSFPGQGRSQPQHF.

The genes are TRBV19 and TRBJ1-5; 11 bases line up with TRBD1. Trimming removed 5 bases from V and 7 bases from J; junction bases left unmatched: 13. This CDR3 contains 17 residues. Per germline, CDR1 LNHDA and CDR2 SQIVND (reference sequence). The CDR3 DNA follows: TGTGCCAGTAGTTTGAGGACAGGGGGCACTTTTGGGCAGCCCCAGCATTTT. It is translated as CASSLRTGGTFGQPQHF.

The V and J genes are TRBV15 and TRBJ1-4, with D possibly TRBD1 on 6 matching bases. The length of the CDR3 is 15 residues. V was pared by 5 bases and J by 3 bases, with 13 bases between. The germline V gene has CDR1 LNHNV and CDR2 YYDKDF (reference sequence). The CDR3 here is CATSLGGASNEKLFF. CDR3 DNA: TGTGCCACCAGCCTCGGGGGGGCCTCTAATGAAAAACTGTTTTTT. Full variable domain (remainder filled in from reference TRBV15 and TRBJ1-4): DAMVIQNPRYQVTQFGKPVTLSCSQTLNHNVMYWYQQKSSQAPKLLFHYYDKDFNNEADTPDNFQSRRPNTSFCFLDIRSPGLGDTAMYLCATSLGGASNEKLFFGSGTQLSVL.

This clone was picked up one time. Other DNA sequences in this sample translate to the same CDR3. The genes are TRBV5-5 and TRBJ1-1; a possible D gene is TRBD1 (5 bases). The germline CDR1 and CDR2 sequences are SGHKS and YYEKEE (reference sequence). V lost 0 bases to trimming and J lost 2 bases, with 8 bases between them. The CDR3 is 14 amino acids. This CDR3 is CASSLDQGNTEAFF. CDR3 in DNA: TGTGCCAGCAGCTTGGACCAGGGTAACACTGAAGCTTTCTTT.

V usage is TRBV13 and J usage is TRBJ1-5; perhaps TRBD1 as D (6 bases). This CDR3 spans 15 amino acids. Trimming took off 0 bases at V and 2 bases at J, with 8 bases between the two ends. CDR1 is PRHDT and CDR2 is FYEKMQ in the germline V gene (reference sequence). CDR3 sequence: CASSLGQGRNQPQHF. DNA for the CDR3: TGTGCCAGCAGCTTAGGACAGGGTCGCAATCAGCCCCAGCATTTT.

V gene TRBV7-2 combines with J gene TRBJ2-3; no definite D call. V lost 0 bases and J 3 bases, leaving 10 bases between the germline ends. Looked up from germline, CDR1 is SGHTA and CDR2 is FQGNSA. This CDR3 spans 15 amino acids. The CDR3 spells CASSLASHGTDTQYF. The CDR3, as DNA: TGTGCCAGCAGCTTAGCGAGTCACGGGACAGATACGCAGTATTTT.

This chain links TRBV7-9 with TRBJ2-7; 12 nucleotides line up with TRBD2. This CDR3 comprises 17 residues. Per the germline V gene, CDR1 is SEHNR and CDR2 is FQNEAQ (reference sequence). The V gene end was trimmed by 6 bases and the J gene end by 0 bases; junction bases not matched to a gene: 9. The CDR3 is CASSSGTSGWSSYEQYF. The DNA for the CDR3 is TGTGCCAGCAGTTCCGGGACTAGCGGGTGGAGCTCCTACGAGCAGTACTTC.

J is TRBJ1-6 and V is TRBV3-1 (or the pseudogene TRBV3-2); a weak D match, TRBD1 (6 bases). CDR3 length: 15 amino acids. Germline V gene sequence: CDR1 LGHDT, CDR2 YNNKEL (reference sequence). V was shortened by 1 base and J by 5 bases, with 9 bases between the two germline ends. CDR3 bases: TGTGCCAGCAGCCAAGGCAGGGGCAATAATTCACCCCTCCACTTT. This gives the protein CASSQGRGNNSPLHF.

The J gene is TRBJ2-7, the V gene TRBV2; maybe TRBD2 (6 bases). The length of the CDR3 is 15 residues. The V gene's germline CDR1 is SNHLY and CDR2 FYNNEI. V lost 7 bases to trimming and J lost 1 base, with 17 bases between them. The CDR3, as DNA: TGTGCCAGCAAGATAAGTGGAGGGGAATCCTACGAGCAGTACTTC. Its protein is CASKISGGESYEQYF.

The chain employs TRBV5-5 and TRBJ2-7, with a possible D match to TRBD1 (5 bases). CDR3 size: 15 residues. Germline CDR1 SGHKS, CDR2 YYEKEE (reference sequence). The ends were cut back, 0 bases at V and 3 bases at J, with 13 bases in the middle. CDR3 nucleotides: TGTGCCAGCAGCTTGGTGCTAGGGGCCGGCTACGAGCAGTACTTC. As protein: CASSLVLGAGYEQYF.

The V call is TRBV5-1, the J call TRBJ2-2; 16 bases are shared with TRBD2. The CDR3 contains 18 residues. Trimming took 7 bases from V and 4 from J; bases not matched to a gene: 10. Germline V gives CDR1 SGHRS, CDR2 YFSETQ. For the CDR3, the DNA is TGCGCCAGCGCTCAGGGACTAGCGGGGGGGCCGAGCACCGGGGAGCTGTTTTTT. It encodes CASAQGLAGGPSTGELFF.